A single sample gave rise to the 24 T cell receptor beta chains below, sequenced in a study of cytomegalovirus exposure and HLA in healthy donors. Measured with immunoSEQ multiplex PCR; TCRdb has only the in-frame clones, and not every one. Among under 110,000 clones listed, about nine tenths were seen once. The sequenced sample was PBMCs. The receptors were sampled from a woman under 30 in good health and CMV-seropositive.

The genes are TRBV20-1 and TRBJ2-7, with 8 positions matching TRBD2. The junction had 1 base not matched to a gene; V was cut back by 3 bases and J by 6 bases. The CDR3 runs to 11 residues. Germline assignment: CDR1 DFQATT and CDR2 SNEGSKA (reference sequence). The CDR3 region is CSASSGSEQYF. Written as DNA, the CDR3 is TGCAGTGCTAGCAGCGGGAGCGAGCAGTACTTC.

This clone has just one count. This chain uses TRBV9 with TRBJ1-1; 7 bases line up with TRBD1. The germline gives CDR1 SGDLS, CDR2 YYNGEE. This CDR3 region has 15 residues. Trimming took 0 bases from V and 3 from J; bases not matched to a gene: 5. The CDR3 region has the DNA TGTGCCAGCAGCGTAGATGGACAGGCCGACACTGAAGCTTTCTTT. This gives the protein CASSVDGQADTEAFF.

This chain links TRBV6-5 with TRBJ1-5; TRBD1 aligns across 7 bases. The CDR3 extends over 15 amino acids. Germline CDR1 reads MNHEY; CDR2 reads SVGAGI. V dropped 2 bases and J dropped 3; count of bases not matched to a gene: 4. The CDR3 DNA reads TGTGCCAGCAGTTACAGGCAGGGGGACAATCAGCCCCAGCATTTT. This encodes CASSYRQGDNQPQHF.

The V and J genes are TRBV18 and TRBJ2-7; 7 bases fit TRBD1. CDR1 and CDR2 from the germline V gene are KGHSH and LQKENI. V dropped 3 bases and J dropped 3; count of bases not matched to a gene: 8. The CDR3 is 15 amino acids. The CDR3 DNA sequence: TGTGCCAGCTCACCCTCGACAGGGACCTACTACGAGCAGTACTTC. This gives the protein CASSPSTGTYYEQYF.

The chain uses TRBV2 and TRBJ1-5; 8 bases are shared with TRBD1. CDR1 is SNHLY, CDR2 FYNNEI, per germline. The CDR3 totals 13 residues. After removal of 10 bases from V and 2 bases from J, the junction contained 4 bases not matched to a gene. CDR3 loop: CAILTGGNQPQHF. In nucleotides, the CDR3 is TGTGCCATACTGACAGGGGGCAATCAGCCCCAGCATTTT.

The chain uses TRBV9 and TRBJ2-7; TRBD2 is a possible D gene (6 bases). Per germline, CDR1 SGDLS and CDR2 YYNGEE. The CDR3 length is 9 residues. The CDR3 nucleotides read TGTGTCGGGGGTTACGAGCAGTACGTC. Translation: CVGGYEQYV.

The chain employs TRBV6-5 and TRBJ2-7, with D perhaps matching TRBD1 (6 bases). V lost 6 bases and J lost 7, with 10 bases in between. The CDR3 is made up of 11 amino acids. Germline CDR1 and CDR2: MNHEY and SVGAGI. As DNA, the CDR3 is TGTGCCAGCAGCTCGAGGGGGGAGCAGTACTTC. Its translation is CASSSRGEQYF.

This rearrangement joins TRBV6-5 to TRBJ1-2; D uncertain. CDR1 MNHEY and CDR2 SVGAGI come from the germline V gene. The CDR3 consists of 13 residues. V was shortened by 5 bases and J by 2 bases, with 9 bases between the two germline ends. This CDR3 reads CASSATGNYGYTF. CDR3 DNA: TGTGCCAGCAGTGCCACGGGGAACTATGGCTACACCTTC.

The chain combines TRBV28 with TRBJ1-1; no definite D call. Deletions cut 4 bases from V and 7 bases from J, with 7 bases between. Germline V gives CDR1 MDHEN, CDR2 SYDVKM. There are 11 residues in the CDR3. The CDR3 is CASSSRREAFF. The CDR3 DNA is TGTGCCAGCAGTTCGAGGCGTGAAGCTTTCTTT.

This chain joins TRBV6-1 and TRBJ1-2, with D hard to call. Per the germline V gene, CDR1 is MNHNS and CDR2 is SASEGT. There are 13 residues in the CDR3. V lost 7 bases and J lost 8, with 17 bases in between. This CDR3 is CASTTLSKQGYTF. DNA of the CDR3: TGTGCCAGCACCACGTTATCGAAGCAAGGCTACACCTTC.

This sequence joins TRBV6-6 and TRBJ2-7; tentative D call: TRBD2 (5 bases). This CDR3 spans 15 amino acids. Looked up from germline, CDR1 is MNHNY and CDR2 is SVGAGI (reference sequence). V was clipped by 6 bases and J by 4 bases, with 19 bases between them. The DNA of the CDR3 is TGTGCCAGCAGCCCAGCGGCTGAGGGTGGTTACGAGCAGTACGTC. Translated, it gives CASSPAAEGGYEQYV.

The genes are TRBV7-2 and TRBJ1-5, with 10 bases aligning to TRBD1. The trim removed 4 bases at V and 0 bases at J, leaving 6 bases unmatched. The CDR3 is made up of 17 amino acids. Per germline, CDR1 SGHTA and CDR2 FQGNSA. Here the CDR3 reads CASSSGTGEFSNQPQHF. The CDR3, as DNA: TGTGCCAGCAGCTCCGGGACAGGGGAGTTTAGCAATCAGCCCCAGCATTTT.

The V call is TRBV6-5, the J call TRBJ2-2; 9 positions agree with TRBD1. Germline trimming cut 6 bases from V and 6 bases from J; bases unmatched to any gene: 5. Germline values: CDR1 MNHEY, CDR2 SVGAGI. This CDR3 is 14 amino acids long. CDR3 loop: CASSRGQGAGELFF. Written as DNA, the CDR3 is TGTGCCAGCAGCCGGGGACAGGGCGCCGGGGAGCTGTTTTTT.

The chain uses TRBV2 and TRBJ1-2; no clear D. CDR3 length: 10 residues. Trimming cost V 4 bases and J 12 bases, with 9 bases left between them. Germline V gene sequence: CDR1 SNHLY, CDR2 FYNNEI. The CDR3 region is CASSVEVHTF. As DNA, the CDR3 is TGTGCCAGCAGTGTCGAGGTACACACCTTC.

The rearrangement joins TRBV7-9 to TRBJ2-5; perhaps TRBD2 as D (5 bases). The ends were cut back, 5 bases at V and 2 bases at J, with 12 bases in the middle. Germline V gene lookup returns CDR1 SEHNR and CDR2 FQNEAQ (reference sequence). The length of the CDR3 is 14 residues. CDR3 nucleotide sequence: TGTGCCAGCAGCCCCGGGGTGGGTCAAGAGACCCAGTACTTC. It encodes CASSPGVGQETQYF.

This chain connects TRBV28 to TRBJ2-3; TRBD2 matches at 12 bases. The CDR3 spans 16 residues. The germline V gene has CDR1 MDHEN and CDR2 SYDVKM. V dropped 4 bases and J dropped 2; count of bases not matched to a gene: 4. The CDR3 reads CASSSRLAGATDTQYF. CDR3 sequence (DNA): TGTGCCAGCAGTTCCAGACTAGCGGGGGCCACAGATACGCAGTATTTT.

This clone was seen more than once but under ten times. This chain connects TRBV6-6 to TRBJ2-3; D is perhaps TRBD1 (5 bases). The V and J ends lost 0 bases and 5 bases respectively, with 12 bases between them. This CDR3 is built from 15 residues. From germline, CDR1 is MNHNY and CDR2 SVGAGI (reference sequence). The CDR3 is CASSYSRGSLDTQYF. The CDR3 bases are TGTGCCAGCAGTTACTCTAGGGGATCATTAGATACGCAGTATTTT.

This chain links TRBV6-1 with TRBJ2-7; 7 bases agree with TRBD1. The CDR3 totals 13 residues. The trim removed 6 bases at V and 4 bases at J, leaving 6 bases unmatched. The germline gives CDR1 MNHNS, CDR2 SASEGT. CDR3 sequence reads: CASSRGQEYEQYV. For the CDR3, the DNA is TGTGCCAGCAGCAGAGGACAGGAGTACGAGCAGTACGTC.

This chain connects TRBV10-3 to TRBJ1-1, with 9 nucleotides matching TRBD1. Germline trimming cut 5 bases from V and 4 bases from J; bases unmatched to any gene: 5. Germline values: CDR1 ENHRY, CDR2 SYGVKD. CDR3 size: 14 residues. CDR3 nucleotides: TGTGCCATCAGTACTCCGGGACAGGGCACTGAAGCTTTCTTT. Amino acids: CAISTPGQGTEAFF.

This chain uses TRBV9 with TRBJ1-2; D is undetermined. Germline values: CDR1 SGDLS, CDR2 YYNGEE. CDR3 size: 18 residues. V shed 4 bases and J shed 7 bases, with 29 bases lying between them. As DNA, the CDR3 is TGTGCCAGCAGCCCGAGACAATCGGATCCAACTCAGTATGGTGGCTACACCTTC. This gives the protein CASSPRQSDPTQYGGYTF.

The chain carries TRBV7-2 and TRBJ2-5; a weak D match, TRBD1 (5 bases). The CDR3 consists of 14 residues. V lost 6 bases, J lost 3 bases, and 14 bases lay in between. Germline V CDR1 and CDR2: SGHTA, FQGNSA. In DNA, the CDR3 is TGTGCCAGCAGTAAAACAGGATCGGAAGAGACCCAGTACTTC. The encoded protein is CASSKTGSEETQYF.

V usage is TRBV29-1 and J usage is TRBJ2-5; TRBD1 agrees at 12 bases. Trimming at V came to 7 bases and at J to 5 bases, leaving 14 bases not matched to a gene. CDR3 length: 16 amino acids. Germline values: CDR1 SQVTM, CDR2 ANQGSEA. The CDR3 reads CSAAARDRGLGETQYF. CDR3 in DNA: TGCAGCGCTGCAGCCCGGGACAGGGGGCTAGGGGAGACCCAGTACTTC.

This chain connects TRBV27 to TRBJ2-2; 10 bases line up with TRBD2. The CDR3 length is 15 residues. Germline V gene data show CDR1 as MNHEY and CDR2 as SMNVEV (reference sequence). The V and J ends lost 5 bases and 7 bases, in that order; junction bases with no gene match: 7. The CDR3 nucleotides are TGTGCCAGCAGTCTTAGCGGGGGGAATAACGGGGAGCTGTTTTTT. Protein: CASSLSGGNNGELFF.

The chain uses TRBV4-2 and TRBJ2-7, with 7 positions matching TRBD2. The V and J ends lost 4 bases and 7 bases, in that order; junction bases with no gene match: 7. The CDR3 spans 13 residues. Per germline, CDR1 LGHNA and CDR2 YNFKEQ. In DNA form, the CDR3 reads TGTGCCAGCAGCCCCAAAAGGGAGGGGGAGCAGTACTTC. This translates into CASSPKREGEQYF.